The rows below give T cell receptor beta chains drawn from one sample of a study of CXCR3-negative and CXCR3-positive naive CD8 T cells. TCRdb reprocessed the 5' RACE reads; each CDR3 protein has one entry and no DNA is given. The sample has about 56,000 distinct CDR3 sequences, and its top ten clones hold 20% to 25%. Sequenced sample: memory CD8+ T cells from blood. All receptors derive from a human donor in good health. Some clones in this sample may be carry-over from other donors' samples. CDR3s include the opening cysteine and the closing phenylalanine or tryptophan. For some rows the clone size is stated as once, few or many, or as a class when expanded; others skip it.

>TRBJ1-3|TRBV28|NA
CASSLDRAGNTIYF
>TRBJ2-1|TRBV20-1|medium-sized
CSARGLAAYNEQFF
>TRBJ1-2|TRBV9|NA
CASSAATGNGYTF
>TRBJ2-2|TRBV12-3/TRBV12-4|NA
CASSPVGQGITGELFF
>TRBJ2-2|TRBV6-6|NA
CASSPVNTGELFF
>TRBJ2-3|TRBV5-1|NA
CASSLVSGNTDTQYF
>TRBJ2-5|TRBV11-2|NA
CASSSGLAGGWETQYF
>TRBJ1-2|TRBV30|NA
CAWREGLKGYTF
>TRBJ2-1|TRBV6-5|NA
CASSWGQGYNEQFF
>TRBJ2-5|TRBV12-3/TRBV12-4|NA
CASSSMGSQETQYF
>TRBJ2-7|TRBV15|NA
CATSRQDGPYEQYF
>TRBJ1-1|TRBV6-1|NA
CASGQAGGPEAFF
>TRBJ2-5|TRBV7-9|NA
CASSATRGQYQETQYF
>TRBJ2-1|TRBV7-6|NA
CASSSTPGLAGVNEQFF
>TRBJ2-3|TRBV5-6|NA
CASSPSEPGQVADTQYF
>TRBJ1-5|TRBV27|NA
CASSLSDVQPQHF
>TRBJ2-3|TRBV12-3/TRBV12-4|NA
CASSLQLTDTQYF
>TRBJ2-1|TRBV29-1|NA
CSVDPATGQGSYNEQFF
>TRBJ2-1|TRBV5-4|NA
CASSLSAGVNEKFF
>TRBJ2-3|TRBV29-1|NA
CSVERQGGTDTQYF
>TRBJ1-4|TRBV9|NA
CASSSTGTSNEKLFF
>TRBJ2-3|TRBV28|NA
CASSPPGRSTLTDTQYF
>TRBJ2-5|TRBV12-3/TRBV12-4|NA
CASSFSSGVHETQYF
>TRBJ2-2|TRBV5-6|NA
CASGDAPGELFF
>TRBJ2-2|TRBV7-6|NA
CASSLPGTSGGAVTGELFF
>TRBJ2-7|TRBV28|NA
CASYVGSEQYF
>TRBJ2-7|TRBV21-1|NA
CASRPDRGYEQYF
>TRBJ2-1|TRBV4-3|NA
CASSQDYTRPPLRQFF
>TRBJ2-5|TRBV7-3|NA
CASSPHGLAGNQETQYF
>TRBJ2-1|TRBV5-1|NA
CASTTPPYNEQFF
>TRBJ1-2|TRBV7-2|NA
CASSPGGMVPNYGYTF
>TRBJ2-2|TRBV4-1|NA
CASSQPYNTGELFF
>TRBJ1-2|TRBV4-2|NA
CASSQEGTDRGLYGYTF
>TRBJ1-1|TRBV29-1|NA
CSVDLLTANTEAFF
>TRBJ2-1|TRBV25-1|NA
CASLSSSSYNEQFF
>TRBJ2-7|TRBV25-1|NA
CASSARAGLWAYEQYF
>TRBJ1-2|TRBV12-3/TRBV12-4|NA
CASSYNRGPAGGYTF
>TRBJ1-1|TRBV5-1|NA
CASSLESTEAFF
>TRBJ2-7|TRBV29-1|NA
CSVTGQAGGTPYEQYF
>TRBJ2-3|TRBV6-6|NA
CASSYALSTDTQYF
>TRBJ2-6|TRBV4-3|NA
CASSQDPAATGANVLTF
>TRBJ2-2|TRBV24-1|medium-sized
CATSDFGTETGELFF
>TRBJ2-7|TRBV14|NA
CASSQTGLMDEQYF
>TRBJ2-5|TRBV29-1|NA
CSVSGNQETQYF
>TRBJ2-7|TRBV29-1|NA
CSAPEGALEYF
>TRBJ2-7|TRBV12-3/TRBV12-4|NA
CASSTGTGAYEQYF
>TRBJ2-1|TRBV4-3|NA
CASSQGTFPLWTGGSYNEQFF
>TRBJ2-5|TRBV5-1|NA
CASSLVGLDSQETQYF
>TRBJ2-7|TRBV20-1|NA
CSASSGGAYEQYF
>TRBJ1-2|TRBV29-1|NA
CSVERVEDYGYTF
>TRBJ2-3|TRBV12-3/TRBV12-4|NA
CATTSRDTTDTQYF
>TRBJ2-7|TRBV4-3|NA
CASSQEGQGYEQYF
>TRBJ2-7|TRBV7-9|NA
CASSLGGQRASPYEQYF
>TRBJ2-7|TRBV20-1|NA
CSARDHLAGPGEQYF
>TRBJ2-2|TRBV20-1|NA
CSAFPDGYTGELFF